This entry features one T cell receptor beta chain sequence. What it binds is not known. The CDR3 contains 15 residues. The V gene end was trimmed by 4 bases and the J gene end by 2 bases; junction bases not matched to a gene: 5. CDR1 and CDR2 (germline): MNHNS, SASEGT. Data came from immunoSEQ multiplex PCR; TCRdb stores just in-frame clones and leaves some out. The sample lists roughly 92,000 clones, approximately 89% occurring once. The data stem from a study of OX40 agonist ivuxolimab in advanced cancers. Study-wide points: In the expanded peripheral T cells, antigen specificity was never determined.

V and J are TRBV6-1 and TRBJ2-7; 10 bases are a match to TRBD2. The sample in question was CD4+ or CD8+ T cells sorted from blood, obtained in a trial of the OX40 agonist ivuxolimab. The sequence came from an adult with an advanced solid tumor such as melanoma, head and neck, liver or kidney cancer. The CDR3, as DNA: TGTGCCAGCAGTGCTGCTAGCGGGAGTGCCTACGAGCAGTACTTC. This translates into CASSAASGSAYEQYF.